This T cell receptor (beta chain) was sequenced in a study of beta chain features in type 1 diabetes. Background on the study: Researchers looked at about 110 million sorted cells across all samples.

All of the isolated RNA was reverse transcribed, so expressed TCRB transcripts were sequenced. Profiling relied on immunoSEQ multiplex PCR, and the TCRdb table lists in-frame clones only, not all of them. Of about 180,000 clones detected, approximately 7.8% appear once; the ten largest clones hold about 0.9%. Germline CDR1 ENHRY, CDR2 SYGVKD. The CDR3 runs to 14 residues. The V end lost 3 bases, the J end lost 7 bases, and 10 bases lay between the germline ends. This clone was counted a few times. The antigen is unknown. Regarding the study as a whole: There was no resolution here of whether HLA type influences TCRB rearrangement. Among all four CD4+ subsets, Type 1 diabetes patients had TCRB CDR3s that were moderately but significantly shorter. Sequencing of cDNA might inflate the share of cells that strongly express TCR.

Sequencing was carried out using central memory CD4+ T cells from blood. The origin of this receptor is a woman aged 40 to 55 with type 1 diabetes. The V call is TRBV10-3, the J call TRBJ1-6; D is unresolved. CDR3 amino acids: CAISDSVRNSPLHF. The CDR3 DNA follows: TGTGCCATCAGTGATTCTGTGAGAAATTCACCCCTCCACTTT.